This T cell receptor beta chain was sequenced during a study of blood T cell repertoires in COVID-19. V lost 4 bases, J lost 7 bases, and 8 bases lay in between. The CDR3 loop spans 11 amino acids. Germline-derived CDR1 and CDR2 are SQVTM and ANQGSEA. The table lists this clone with a few counts. In the study's own analysis: Estimates of nucleated cell counts were drawn from the amplification of reference gene primers. Generated by immunoSEQ multiplex PCR, the TCRdb table keeps only in-frame clones and is missing some. The V and J calls and clone size were taken over from that table, and D and trimming were inferred from the DNA. The sample yields some 260,000 clones, about nine tenths seen once.

V usage is TRBV29-1 and J usage is TRBJ2-1; TRBD2 is a possible D gene (5 bases). What was sequenced was PBMCs or T cells enriched from blood (not recorded which). The origin of this receptor is a woman between 25 and 40 years old with acute COVID-19. CDR3 nucleotides: TGCAGCGTTGCCGCGGGTAATGAGCAGTTCTTC. It encodes CSVAAGNEQFF.